Each of the 27 T cell receptor beta chains below was sequenced from the same sample in a study of CD8+CD57+ T cells in acquired aplastic anemia. Profiles of TCR beta VDJ and CDR3 were generated from a genomic DNA template. Using its own MiXCR run on the reads, TCRdb lists one record per CDR3 protein. Here the sample spans more than 150,000 distinct CDR3 sequences, about half being singletons. Specimen: sorted CD4+, CD8+, or CD8+CD57+ T cells (not recorded which) from PBMCs. Source of these receptors: a human donor in good health.

The rearrangement joins TRBV4-1 to TRBJ1-4; possible D gene TRBD1, 5 bases. The CDR3 covers 18 residues. Trimming pared 4 bases from V and 4 bases from J, leaving 22 bases between. The germline CDR1 and CDR2 sequences are MGHRA and YSYEKL. The CDR3 region has the DNA TGCGCCAGCAGCCCGGGACCGAGGAGACAGATCAATAATGAAAAACTGTTTTTT. This codes for CASSPGPRRQINNEKLFF.

This clonotype was observed many times. V gene TRBV2 combines with J gene TRBJ2-2; perhaps D is TRBD1 or TRBD2 (5 bases each). The germline V and J ends were trimmed by 7 bases and 6 bases, with 15 bases remaining between them. CDR1 and CDR2 from the germline V gene are SNHLY and FYNNEI. The CDR3 is made up of 14 amino acids. CDR3 sequence: CASTMTGGAGELFF. CDR3 coding DNA: TGTGCCAGCACCATGACTGGGGGAGCCGGGGAGCTGTTTTTT.

Details on this clonotype: The conserved phenylalanine or tryptophan normally closing the CDR3 is absent here, so this likely arose from a read error. This chain uses TRBV18 with TRBJ1-5; 8 bases fit TRBD1. Trimming took 5 bases from V and 8 from J; bases not matched to a gene: 8. Germline CDR1 KGHSH, CDR2 LQKENI. The CDR3 has 14 residues. The CDR3 bases are TGTGCCAGCTCATCGGACAGGGTTAGCAAGCCCCAGCATCTT. Translated: CASSSDRVSKPQHL.

The chain employs TRBV3-1 and TRBJ1-5, with D unresolved. This CDR3 is 16 amino acids long. Trimming took 4 bases from V and 1 from J, leaving 14 bases between them. Germline assignment: CDR1 LGHDT and CDR2 YNNKEL (reference sequence). The CDR3 DNA reads as TGTGCCAGCAGCCCCTCTAAGGGTAGCAGCAATCAGCCCCAGCATTTT. Encoded protein: CASSPSKGSSNQPQHF.

This chain links TRBV11-2 with TRBJ2-7; D is ambiguous. This CDR3 has 17 amino acids. Trimming left V 0 bases short and J 3 bases short, with 18 bases between. Looked up from germline, CDR1 is SGHAT and CDR2 is FQNNGV. The CDR3 reads CASSLDSRTAQFYEQYF. CDR3 sequence (DNA): TGTGCCAGCAGCTTAGATTCCAGGACGGCCCAGTTCTACGAGCAGTACTTC.

The chain employs TRBV7-3 and TRBJ2-1, with 9 bases that match TRBD2. Germline V gene data show CDR1 as SGHTA and CDR2 as FQGTGA. The CDR3 has 20 residues. After removal of 1 base from V and 0 bases from J, the junction contained 13 bases not matched to a gene. The CDR3 reads CASSLRGLAGPSSSYNEQFF. CDR3 DNA: TGTGCCAGCAGCTTAAGGGGGCTAGCGGGACCGTCTAGCTCCTACAATGAGCAGTTCTTC. Variable domain in full (rest from reference TRBV7-3 and TRBJ2-1): GAGVSQTPSNKVTEKGKYVELRCDPISGHTALYWYRQSLGQGPEFLIYFQGTGAADDSGLPNDRFFAVRPEGSVSTLKIQRTERGDSAVYLCASSLRGLAGPSSSYNEQFFGPGTRLTVL.

The chain couples TRBV10-3 to TRBJ2-1; 12 positions match TRBD2. Germline CDR1 reads ENHRY; CDR2 reads SYGVKD. Germline trimming cut 5 bases from V and 1 base from J; bases unmatched to any gene: 3. This CDR3 is built from 16 residues. The CDR3 reads CAISPSGGASYNEQFF. The CDR3 DNA is TGTGCCATCAGTCCTAGCGGGGGGGCGTCCTACAATGAGCAGTTCTTC.

The V and J genes are TRBV6-2 or TRBV6-3 and TRBJ2-7, with 9 positions matching TRBD2. Unmatched junction bases numbered 4, after V lost 9 bases and J lost 7 bases. The CDR3 spans 11 residues. Per germline, CDR1 MNHEY and CDR2 SVGEGT. The CDR3 DNA sequence: TGTGCCAGTGGACTAGCGTGGGAGCAGTACTTC. This gives the protein CASGLAWEQYF.

This clonotype was detected many times. The chain employs TRBV11-2 and TRBJ1-5; a possible D gene is TRBD1 (6 bases). The length of the CDR3 is 14 residues. V was shortened by 7 bases and J by 0 bases, with 10 bases between the two germline ends. The germline gives CDR1 SGHAT, CDR2 FQNNGV. CDR3 DNA: TGTGCCAGCACTGACAGGTTTAGCAATCAGCCCCAGCATTTT. Encoded protein: CASTDRFSNQPQHF.

The chain uses TRBV10-1 and TRBJ2-2, with 8 bases that match TRBD1. V lost 10 bases, J lost 8 bases, and 12 bases stayed unmatched. CDR3 length equals 14 residues. The germline gives CDR1 WNHNN, CDR2 SYGVQD (reference sequence). The CDR3 protein is CATAGGDGPGELFF. CDR3 coding DNA: TGCGCCACGGCAGGGGGCGATGGTCCGGGGGAGCTGTTTTTT.

This clonotype was counted at least ten times. J is TRBJ2-1 and V is TRBV20-1; a weak D match, TRBD1 (5 bases). Trimming left V 0 bases short and J 2 bases short, with 11 bases between. The CDR3 spans 15 residues. From germline, CDR1 is DFQATT and CDR2 SNEGSKA (reference sequence). CDR3 residues: CSARDGADPYNEQFF. As DNA, the CDR3 is TGCAGTGCTAGAGATGGGGCAGACCCCTACAATGAGCAGTTCTTC.

The gene calls are TRBV24-1 and TRBJ1-5; tentative D call: TRBD1 (5 bases). The V end was cut by 2 bases, the J end by 1 base, with 11 bases between. CDR1 and CDR2 from the germline V gene are KGHDR and SFDVKD. CDR3 size: 16 residues. Written as DNA, the CDR3 is TGTGCCACCAGTGATTCAGGGAGGGGCAGCAATCAGCCCCAGCATTTT. Translated: CATSDSGRGSNQPQHF.

This clonotype was seen just once. The genes are TRBV27 and TRBJ1-6, with 9 bases lining up with TRBD1. Germline CDR1 is MNHEY and CDR2 is SMNVEV (reference sequence). The trim removed 5 bases at V and 8 bases at J, leaving 7 bases unmatched. This CDR3 comprises 15 residues. The CDR3 loop reads CASSIKQGAHSPLHF. As DNA, the CDR3 is TGTGCCAGCAGTATCAAACAGGGGGCTCATTCACCCCTCCACTTT.

The V gene is TRBV20-1, the J gene TRBJ1-2; 7 bases fit TRBD1. Germline V gene data show CDR1 as DFQATT and CDR2 as SNEGSKA (reference sequence). The CDR3 spans 14 residues. V was pared by 6 bases and J by 4 bases, with 11 bases of the junction left unmatched. The DNA for the CDR3 is TGCAGTGCCACCAGACAGGGCAAAGGCTATGGCTACACCTTC. It translates to CSATRQGKGYGYTF.

In this sample, this clonotype turned up many times. The chain has TRBV20-1 and TRBJ2-1, with TRBD2 identical over 12 bases. Germline-derived CDR1 and CDR2 are DFQATT and SNEGSKA (reference sequence). The V and J ends lost 4 bases and 7 bases, in that order; junction bases with no gene match: 2. The CDR3 sequence is 13 residues long. CDR3 amino acids: CSATGTSGNEQFF. CDR3 DNA: TGCAGTGCTACCGGGACTAGCGGGAATGAGCAGTTCTTC.

The CDR3 loop reads CASSLIGNYGYTF. The CDR3 coding sequence is TGTGCCAGCAGCTTAATAGGAAACTATGGCTACACCTTC. This sequence joins TRBV7-9 and TRBJ1-2; D gene ambiguous. Trimming pared 2 bases from V and 2 bases from J, leaving 6 bases between. Germline CDR1 SEHNR, CDR2 FQNEAQ (reference sequence). This CDR3 is 13 amino acids long.

This clonotype was detected ten times or more. This chain joins TRBV24-1 and TRBJ2-1; TRBD2 is a possible D gene (6 bases). The CDR3 covers 16 residues. In germline, CDR1 is KGHDR, CDR2 SFDVKD. The germline V and J ends were trimmed by 2 bases and 7 bases, with 17 bases remaining between them. The CDR3 DNA follows: TGTGCCACCAGTGATTCGACGCGGGATATGGTTAATGAGCAGTTCTTC. Protein sequence: CATSDSTRDMVNEQFF.

The chain has TRBV25-1 and TRBJ2-5; no firm D call. The CDR3 is 12 residues long. V lost 6 bases and J 8 bases, leaving 13 bases between the germline ends. CDR1 is MGHDK, CDR2 SYGVNS, per germline. The CDR3 nucleotides are TGTGCCAGCAGCATACATATGGGCACCCAGTACTTC. Translation: CASSIHMGTQYF.

This clonotype was seen only a few times. This chain uses TRBV28 with TRBJ2-7, with TRBD2 as a possible D gene (6 bases). V lost 6 bases and J 3 bases, leaving 15 bases between the germline ends. The CDR3 is 14 residues long. From germline, CDR1 is MDHEN and CDR2 SYDVKM. CDR3 DNA sequence: TGTGCCAGCAGGAGGGGAGGAGATTTCTACGAGCAGTACTTC. As protein: CASRRGGDFYEQYF.

This clonotype was recorded many times. The V gene is TRBV20-1, the J gene TRBJ1-5; 7 bases agree with TRBD1. Germline CDR1 is DFQATT and CDR2 is SNEGSKA (reference sequence). The CDR3 loop spans 13 amino acids. Unmatched junction bases numbered 5, after V lost 6 bases and J lost 3 bases. The CDR3 loop reads CSAAGQPNQPQHF. The CDR3 DNA follows: TGCAGTGCGGCGGGACAGCCCAATCAGCCCCAGCATTTT.

V is TRBV7-2 and J is TRBJ2-7, with 10 bases fitting TRBD1. CDR1 is SGHTA and CDR2 is FQGNSA in the germline V gene. V lost 3 bases, J lost 3 bases, and 5 bases stayed unmatched. The CDR3 totals 15 residues. This CDR3 reads CASSFWTGGLYEQYF. CDR3 bases: TGTGCCAGCAGCTTCTGGACAGGGGGTCTCTACGAGCAGTACTTC.

This sequence joins TRBV28 and TRBJ2-2, with 10 bases fitting TRBD1. The CDR3 consists of 18 residues. CDR1 is MDHEN and CDR2 is SYDVKM in the germline V gene. The J segment lost 4 bases and the V segment lost 0 bases, leaving 8 bases of the junction unmatched. The DNA for the CDR3 is TGTGCCAGCAGTTTATGGACAGGGGGCAGGGCGGGCACCGGGGAGCTGTTTTTT. This encodes CASSLWTGGRAGTGELFF.

This clonotype was detected only a few times. This rearrangement joins TRBV18 to TRBJ2-3; no firm D call. Germline V lookup: CDR1 KGHSH, CDR2 LQKENI. The CDR3 has 14 amino acids. The ends were cut back, 10 bases at V and 0 bases at J, with 14 bases in the middle. CDR3 in DNA: TGTGCCACCACCTTGCACCAAAGCACAGATACGCAGTATTTT. Its protein is CATTLHQSTDTQYF. Full variable domain (missing parts from reference TRBV18 and TRBJ2-3): NAGVMQNPRHLVRRRGQEARLRCSPMKGHSHVYWYRQLPEEGLKFMVYLQKENIIDESGMPKERFSAEFPKEGPSILRIQQVVRGDSAAYFCATTLHQSTDTQYFGPGTRLTVL.

V gene TRBV5-1 combines with J gene TRBJ2-2, with D perhaps TRBD2 (6 bases). Trimming pared 0 bases from V and 4 bases from J, leaving 13 bases between. The CDR3 has 16 amino acids. The V gene's germline CDR1 is SGHRS and CDR2 YFSETQ. The CDR3, as DNA: TGCGCCAGCAGCTTGGGGCACGGGAGTAGCACCGGGGAGCTGTTTTTT. Translated: CASSLGHGSSTGELFF.

The chain combines TRBV6-1 with TRBJ1-1; perhaps TRBD1 as D (6 bases). V lost 7 bases, J lost 2 bases, and 17 bases lay in between. Per the germline V gene, CDR1 is MNHNS and CDR2 is SASEGT. This CDR3 has 15 residues. CDR3: CASTTTGTTNTEAFF. Written as DNA, the CDR3 is TGTGCCAGCACTACAACAGGGACTACTAACACTGAAGCTTTCTTT.

J is TRBJ2-3 and V is TRBV7-9; possibly TRBD2 for D (5 bases). Per the germline V gene, CDR1 is SEHNR and CDR2 is FQNEAQ (reference sequence). Trimming pared 2 bases from V and 6 bases from J, leaving 9 bases between. This CDR3 is 13 amino acids long. CDR3 nucleotides: TGTGCCAGCAGCTTATTAACGGGGGATACGCAGTATTTT. Translated: CASSLLTGDTQYF.

This clonotype was recorded at least ten times. The gene calls are TRBV20-1 and TRBJ2-3, with D tentatively TRBD1 or TRBD2 (6 bases each). Germline V gene lookup returns CDR1 DFQATT and CDR2 SNEGSKA (reference sequence). The CDR3 is 12 amino acids. The CDR3 sequence is CGTRGGTDTQYF. DNA of the CDR3: TGCGGGACGAGGGGGGGCACAGATACGCAGTATTTT.